These T cell receptor beta chains were read from a single sample in a study of CD8 T cells in ankylosing spondylitis. One entry per CDR3 protein, called by TCRdb with MiXCR from the 5' RACE reads. Among some 130,000 distinct CDR3 sequences listed, roughly 6.6% were seen once. Sequencing input: blood, either unsorted or a sorted T cell fraction (not recorded which). The receptors here all came from a female donor with ankylosing spondylitis or in good health (not recorded which). Both conserved end residues are part of each CDR3. D genes are given only for firm matches. The size field is filled for only some rows; it gives once, few, many or a size class.

j_call	v_call	d_call	clone_size	cdr3_length	cdr3_aa	cdr3_nt
TRBJ2-6	TRBV12-3/TRBV12-4	.	many	15	CASSLRGTGANVLTF	TGTGCCAGCAGTTTACGGGGGACCGGGGCCAACGTCCTGACTTTC
TRBJ2-1	TRBV7-2	.	many	11	CASSLDSEQFF	TGTGCCAGCAGCTTAGACAGTGAGCAGTTCTTC
TRBJ1-6	TRBV6-2/TRBV6-3	TRBD1	many	14	CASKGQGNNSPLHF	TGTGCCAGCAAAGGACAGGGGAACAATTCACCCCTCCACTTT
TRBJ1-1	TRBV4-1	.	.	16	CASSQRVGTLRTEAFF	TGCGCCAGCAGCCAACGGGTGGGGACCTTAAGGACTGAAGCTTTCTTT
TRBJ1-1	TRBV7-8	.	many	12	CASSRTDTEAFF	TGTGCCAGCAGCCGAACGGACACTGAAGCTTTCTTT
TRBJ2-3	TRBV5-8	TRBD2	many	16	CASSQGRTSGGDTQYF	TGTGCCAGCAGCCAGGGACGGACTAGCGGGGGTGATACGCAGTATTTT
TRBJ2-1	TRBV10-3	.	.	14	CAISLDNEYNEQFF	TGTGCCATCAGCCTGGACAATGAATACAATGAGCAGTTCTTC
TRBJ1-1	TRBV5-1	.	many	13	CASSLGAYTEAFF	TGCGCCAGCAGCTTGGGGGCTTACACTGAAGCTTTCTTT
TRBJ1-5	TRBV20-1	.	many	14	CSAGRNDRGQPQHF	TGCAGTGCTGGGCGGAACGATCGGGGCCAGCCCCAGCATTTT
TRBJ1-2	TRBV5-1	.	.	12	CASSLYRVGYTF	TGCGCCAGCAGCTTGTACAGGGTCGGCTACACCTTC
TRBJ2-3	TRBV4-1	.	many	17	CASSQTGDSGRADTQYF	TGCGCCAGCAGCCAAACCGGGGACTCGGGCAGGGCAGATACGCAGTATTTT
TRBJ1-1	TRBV19	.	many	17	CASSIRQRTPSGTEAFF	TGTGCCAGTAGTATAAGACAAAGGACCCCGAGCGGCACTGAAGCTTTCTTT
TRBJ1-4	TRBV20-1	TRBD1	many	15	CSAETGGLQNEKLFF	TGCAGTGCCGAGACAGGGGGCTTACAAAATGAAAAACTGTTTTTT
TRBJ1-4	TRBV5-1	.	many	15	CASSLYRGANEKLFF	TGCGCCAGCAGCTTGTACCGGGGAGCTAATGAAAAACTGTTTTTT
TRBJ2-1	TRBV5-5	TRBD2	many	15	CASSSSGGAGNEQFF	TGTGCCAGCAGTTCTAGCGGGGGGGCCGGGAATGAGCAGTTCTTC
TRBJ2-2	TRBV29-1	.	many	15	CSVGIEGSYTGELFF	TGCAGCGTCGGAATAGAGGGCAGTTATACCGGGGAGCTGTTTTTT
TRBJ1-1	TRBV21-1	.	.	16	CASSKRQLPLNTEAFF	TGTGCCAGCAGCAAAAGACAGCTACCTCTGAACACTGAAGCTTTCTTT
TRBJ1-4	TRBV20-1	.	many	15	CSAPGPRRTNEKLFF	TGCAGTGCTCCGGGACCGCGGAGGACTAATGAAAAACTGTTTTTT
TRBJ1-5	TRBV12-3/TRBV12-4	.	many	16	CASSLEDQGGPQPQHF	TGTGCCAGCAGTTTAGAGGACCAAGGGGGGCCTCAGCCCCAGCATTTT
TRBJ1-3	TRBV20-1	.	many	16	CSARDGGPSSGNTIYF	TGCAGTGCTAGAGATGGGGGGCCGAGCTCTGGAAACACCATATATTTT
TRBJ2-1	TRBV7-2	TRBD1	.	13	CASSGDRVAEQFF	TGTGCCAGCAGCGGGGACAGGGTAGCTGAGCAGTTCTTC
TRBJ2-1	TRBV6-1	.	many	15	CASSEQGQSYNEQFF	TGTGCCAGCAGTGAACAGGGGCAATCCTACAATGAGCAGTTCTTC
TRBJ1-5	TRBV2	.	few	16	CASSEGGRRGNQPQHF	TGTGCCAGCAGTGAGGGGGGGCGAAGAGGCAATCAGCCCCAGCATTTT
TRBJ2-1	TRBV2	TRBD2	many	15	CASIRSQRGNNEQFF	TGTGCCAGCATTCGGTCCCAGCGGGGGAACAATGAGCAGTTCTTC